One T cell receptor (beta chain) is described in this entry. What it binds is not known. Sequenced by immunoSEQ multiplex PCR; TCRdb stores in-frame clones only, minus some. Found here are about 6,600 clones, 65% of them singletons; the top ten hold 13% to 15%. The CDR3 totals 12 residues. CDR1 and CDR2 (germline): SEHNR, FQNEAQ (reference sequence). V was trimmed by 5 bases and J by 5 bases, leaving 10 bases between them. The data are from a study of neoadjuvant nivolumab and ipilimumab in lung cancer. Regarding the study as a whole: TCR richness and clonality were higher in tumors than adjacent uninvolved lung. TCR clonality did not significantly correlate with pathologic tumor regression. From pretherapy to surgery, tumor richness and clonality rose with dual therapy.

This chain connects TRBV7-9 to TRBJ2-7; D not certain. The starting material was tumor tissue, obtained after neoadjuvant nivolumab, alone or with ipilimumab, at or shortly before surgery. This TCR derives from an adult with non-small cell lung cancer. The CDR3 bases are TGTGCCAGCAGCAGAGCGCAGCACGAGCAGTACTTC. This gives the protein CASSRAQHEQYF. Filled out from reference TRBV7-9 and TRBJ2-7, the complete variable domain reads DTGVSQNPRHKITKRGQNVTFRCDPISEHNRLYWYRQTLGQGPEFLTYFQNEAQLEKSRLLSDRFSAERPKGSFSTLEIQRTEQGDSAMYLCASSRAQHEQYFGPGTRLTVT.